Each of the 32 T cell receptor beta chains below was sequenced from the same sample in a study of human thymus T cells. This table comes from immunoSEQ multiplex PCR, and its TCRdb copy is limited to in-frame clones, with some not included. The sample includes under 95,000 clones, over 85% of them seen just once. Obtained as resections during corrective heart surgery, the thymus tissue was then studied. The source material was thymus tissue. The receptors shown here come from a girl in the first two years of life with a congenital heart defect but otherwise immunologically healthy.

V usage is TRBV4-1 and J usage is TRBJ2-7; 9 positions match TRBD1. Per germline, CDR1 MGHRA and CDR2 YSYEKL. V lost 3 bases to trimming and J lost 5 bases; unmatched junction nucleotides: 5. This CDR3 has 14 residues. CDR3 DNA sequence: TGCGCCAGCAGCCAGGGACAGGGCTACCACGAGCAGTACTTC. Its translation is CASSQGQGYHEQYF.

The chain employs TRBV14 and TRBJ2-5; D remains unclear. CDR1 SGHDN and CDR2 FVKESK come from the germline V gene. The CDR3 spans 14 residues. The ends were cut back, 6 bases at V and 0 bases at J, with 11 bases in the middle. The CDR3 bases are TGTGCCAGCAGTGACGGGCAGTACCAAGAGACCCAGTACTTC. Translating gives CASSDGQYQETQYF.

V is TRBV7-9 and J is TRBJ2-7, with D uncertain. This CDR3 spans 13 amino acids. V lost 2 bases to trimming and J lost 6 bases, with 11 bases between them. CDR1 and CDR2 from the germline V gene are SEHNR and FQNEAQ (reference sequence). CDR3 amino acids: CASSLPSATEQYF. CDR3 nucleotides: TGTGCCAGCAGCTTACCTTCGGCCACCGAGCAGTACTTC.

The genes are TRBV4-1 and TRBJ2-4; 10 nucleotides match TRBD2. Germline V gene data show CDR1 as MGHRA and CDR2 as YSYEKL. Germline trimming cut 3 bases from V and 2 bases from J; bases unmatched to any gene: 4. This CDR3 is 16 amino acids long. The CDR3 spells CASSQDSGRTKNIQYF. The CDR3 nucleotides read TGCGCCAGCAGCCAGGATAGCGGGAGGACCAAAAACATTCAGTACTTC.

V is TRBV7-9 and J is TRBJ2-1; 9 bases are a match to TRBD1. The CDR3 is 17 amino acids. V was pared by 3 bases and J by 6 bases, with 12 bases of the junction left unmatched. CDR1 SEHNR and CDR2 FQNEAQ come from the germline V gene (reference sequence). The CDR3 region has the DNA TGTGCCAGCAGCTTTAGGTTATTGGGACAGGGACCCAATGAGCAGTTCTTC. Its protein is CASSFRLLGQGPNEQFF.

This chain links TRBV30 with TRBJ2-5; a weak D match, TRBD2 (5 bases). V dropped 3 bases and J dropped 1 base, with 12 bases sitting between them. Germline CDR1 reads GTSNPN; CDR2 reads SVGIG (reference sequence). The CDR3 loop spans 14 amino acids. CDR3 DNA: TGTGCCTGGAGGGTATCGACTACCCAAGAGACCCAGTACTTC. Its translation: CAWRVSTTQETQYF.

The chain is built from TRBV29-1 and TRBJ2-1; 7 nucleotides align to TRBD2. Germline CDR1 reads SQVTM; CDR2 reads ANQGSEA. V dropped 5 bases and J dropped 1; count of bases not matched to a gene: 8. CDR3 length equals 15 residues. The CDR3 nucleotides are TGCAGCGTTACTAGCGTCTCGGTGTCCTACAATGAGCAGTTCTTC. Amino acid sequence: CSVTSVSVSYNEQFF.

The V and J genes are TRBV7-9 and TRBJ2-1; D call uncertain. CDR1 SEHNR and CDR2 FQNEAQ come from the germline V gene (reference sequence). The CDR3 contains 15 residues. V was clipped by 5 bases and J by 8 bases, with 19 bases between them. The CDR3 sequence is CASSLPRTATDEQFF. CDR3 nucleotides: TGTGCCAGCAGCCTACCGAGGACGGCTACCGATGAGCAGTTCTTC.

The chain links TRBV5-4 to TRBJ1-2; D perhaps matches TRBD1 (5 bases). CDR3 length equals 16 residues. Germline CDR1 SGHNT, CDR2 YYREEE (reference sequence). V was clipped by 0 bases and J by 6 bases, with 18 bases between them. The CDR3 DNA follows: TGTGCCAGCAGCTTGGCTGCCAGGGTGAAGGTTGATGGCTACACCTTC. This sequence encodes CASSLAARVKVDGYTF.

This sequence joins TRBV4-2 and TRBJ1-5; D not resolved. CDR3 length: 18 residues. From germline, CDR1 is LGHNA and CDR2 YNFKEQ. The V and J ends lost 0 bases and 0 bases respectively, with 15 bases between them. The CDR3 reads CASSQDRARSNSNQPQHF. The CDR3 coding sequence is TGTGCCAGCAGCCAAGATCGGGCAAGGAGCAATAGCAATCAGCCCCAGCATTTT.

The chain has TRBV6-1 and TRBJ2-1, with 9 bases lining up with TRBD1. Germline CDR1 is MNHNS and CDR2 is SASEGT. The J segment lost 0 bases and the V segment lost 3 bases, leaving 6 bases of the junction unmatched. The CDR3 contains 17 residues. CDR3 nucleotide sequence: TGTGCCAGCAGTGACTACAGGGGGCACCCCTCCTACAATGAGCAGTTCTTC. Translated: CASSDYRGHPSYNEQFF.

This clone has just one count. The genes are TRBV27 and TRBJ2-5; 8 bases map to TRBD2. The V gene end was trimmed by 6 bases and the J gene end by 0 bases; junction bases not matched to a gene: 15. Germline values: CDR1 MNHEY, CDR2 SMNVEV (reference sequence). The CDR3 runs to 18 residues. DNA for the CDR3: TGTGCCAGCAGCCACAGCCCGACTAGCGCCGCGTACCAAGAGACCCAGTACTTC. Amino acids: CASSHSPTSAAYQETQYF.

The chain recombines TRBV5-1 with TRBJ2-7; TRBD2 aligns across 7 bases. Trimming removed 1 base from V and 7 bases from J; junction bases left unmatched: 11. The CDR3 spans 15 residues. Looked up from germline, CDR1 is SGHRS and CDR2 is YFSETQ. Here the CDR3 DNA reads TGCGCCAGCAGCTTGCCTGCGGGAGAGCCGAGGGAGCAGTACTTC. The encoded protein is CASSLPAGEPREQYF.

The chain joins TRBV28 to TRBJ1-1; D gene ambiguous. V was trimmed by 2 bases and J by 7 bases, leaving 11 bases between them. Germline CDR1 is MDHEN and CDR2 is SYDVKM. This CDR3 is 13 amino acids long. The CDR3 bases are TGTGCCAGCAGTTTAGGCGATGTAGGTGAAGCTTTCTTT. This encodes CASSLGDVGEAFF.

In its sample, this clone was seen once. The chain joins TRBV7-9 to TRBJ2-2, with D unclear. Germline-derived CDR1 and CDR2 are SEHNR and FQNEAQ (reference sequence). V was shortened by 5 bases and J by 4 bases, with 26 bases between the two germline ends. The CDR3 covers 19 residues. The CDR3 here is CASSPTDPPAARGTGELFF. The CDR3 DNA follows: TGTGCCAGCAGCCCCACCGACCCCCCCGCGGCCCGAGGCACCGGGGAGCTGTTTTTT.

The chain carries TRBV4-2 and TRBJ2-1; 9 positions agree with TRBD1. The length of the CDR3 is 16 residues. Per germline, CDR1 LGHNA and CDR2 YNFKEQ. Losses at the gene ends were 4 bases for V and 5 bases for J; bases not matched to a gene: 9. The CDR3 sequence: CASSRSGTGHNNEQFF. CDR3 DNA: TGTGCCAGCAGCCGATCCGGGACAGGGCACAACAATGAGCAGTTCTTC.

The CDR3 here is CASSYGGSSYNEQFF. In DNA, the CDR3 is TGTGCCAGCAGTTACGGGGGGAGCTCCTACAATGAGCAGTTCTTC. V is TRBV6-5 and J is TRBJ2-1; maybe TRBD2 (6 bases). Trimming pared 2 bases from V and 0 bases from J, leaving 8 bases between. The CDR3 is made up of 15 amino acids. Germline-derived CDR1 and CDR2 are MNHEY and SVGAGI.

This chain joins TRBV27 and TRBJ2-7; D gene ambiguous. Germline V CDR1 and CDR2: MNHEY, SMNVEV (reference sequence). V was clipped by 4 bases and J by 5 bases, with 24 bases between them. This CDR3 region has 17 residues. CDR3 in amino acids: CASSSRSEKGVVHEQYF. The CDR3 DNA sequence: TGTGCCAGCAGTTCTCGAAGTGAAAAAGGAGTGGTACACGAGCAGTACTTC.

The chain links TRBV4-1 to TRBJ1-1, with 12 bases identical to TRBD1. V trimming: 0 bases; J trimming: 6 bases; junction bases outside the gene matches: 5. This CDR3 contains 16 residues. The germline CDR1 and CDR2 sequences are MGHRA and YSYEKL. The CDR3 DNA reads TGCGCCAGCAGCCAAGATGCGGGACAGGGGGCGCCTGAAGCTTTCTTT. Protein sequence: CASSQDAGQGAPEAFF.

CDR3 residues: CASSSGRDYEQYF. In nucleotides, the CDR3 is TGTGCCAGCAGCTCCGGACGGGACTACGAGCAGTACTTC. This chain connects TRBV7-9 to TRBJ2-7, with a tentative D call TRBD2 (5 bases). CDR3 size: 13 residues. Germline V lookup: CDR1 SEHNR, CDR2 FQNEAQ (reference sequence). The V and J ends lost 4 bases and 3 bases respectively, with 10 bases between them.

The chain's CDR3 is CASSQALSGANVLTF. The CDR3 bases are TGTGCCAGCAGCCAGGCCCTCTCTGGGGCCAACGTCCTGACTTTC. V usage is TRBV14 and J usage is TRBJ2-6; D is ambiguous. V gave up 3 bases and J gave up 0 bases, with 6 bases separating them. The CDR3 is 15 residues long. Germline V gives CDR1 SGHDN, CDR2 FVKESK.

The chain employs TRBV27 and TRBJ2-3, with D hard to call. From germline, CDR1 is MNHEY and CDR2 SMNVEV (reference sequence). The V end was cut by 3 bases, the J end by 0 bases, with 4 bases between. The length of the CDR3 is 13 residues. The CDR3 reads CASSFPSTDTQYF. In DNA, the CDR3 is TGTGCCAGCAGTTTCCCCAGCACAGATACGCAGTATTTT.

V and J are TRBV4-1 and TRBJ2-7, with 7 nucleotides matching TRBD2. This CDR3 comprises 16 residues. Germline CDR1 reads MGHRA; CDR2 reads YSYEKL. V trimming: 0 bases; J trimming: 2 bases; junction bases outside the gene matches: 7. CDR3 nucleotide sequence: TGCGCCAGCAGCCAAGATAGGGCTAGCGGAACCTACGAGCAGTACTTC. Its protein product is CASSQDRASGTYEQYF.

The V call is TRBV11-2, the J call TRBJ2-7, with a possible D match to TRBD1 (5 bases). Germline lookup yields CDR1 SGHAT and CDR2 FQNNGV. V dropped 4 bases and J dropped 4 bases, with 14 bases sitting between them. The CDR3 is made up of 14 amino acids. CDR3 nucleotide sequence: TGTGCCAGCAGCTGCCGGACACATCAATACGAGCAGTACTTC. This gives the protein CASSCRTHQYEQYF.

In nucleotides, the CDR3 is TGTGCCAGCAGCCAAGATGGTATTTGCGTCACCGGGTACGAGCAGTACTTC. It codes for CASSQDGICVTGYEQYF. This chain links TRBV4-2 with TRBJ2-7; D uncertain. This CDR3 comprises 17 residues. Deletions cut 0 bases from V and 4 bases from J, with 19 bases between. CDR1 LGHNA and CDR2 YNFKEQ come from the germline V gene.

This chain joins TRBV6-6 and TRBJ2-1; TRBD1 agrees at 9 bases. This CDR3 is 16 amino acids long. Trimming cost V 5 bases and J 6 bases; bases outside gene matches: 11. Germline-derived CDR1 and CDR2 are MNHNY and SVGAGI (reference sequence). In nucleotides, the CDR3 is TGTGCCAGCAGTCCCCTCGGGACAGGGCATCTCAATGAGCAGTTCTTC. Translated, it gives CASSPLGTGHLNEQFF.

This clone showed up just once. The chain is built from TRBV27 and TRBJ2-3, with 9 nucleotides matching TRBD1. CDR1 and CDR2 from the germline V gene are MNHEY and SMNVEV (reference sequence). This CDR3 contains 17 residues. J gave up 2 bases and V 6 bases, and 12 bases lay outside the gene matches. The CDR3 bases are TGTGCCAGCAGGTCTCGGGACAGGGATAGGGACACAGATACGCAGTATTTT. Amino acid sequence: CASRSRDRDRDTDTQYF.

V and J are TRBV5-8 and TRBJ2-7; TRBD1 or TRBD2 may be the D gene (5 bases each). CDR3 length equals 15 residues. Trimming cost V 0 bases and J 4 bases, with 14 bases left between them. The germline V gene has CDR1 SGHTS and CDR2 YDEGEE. The CDR3: CASSLEIGDRYEQYF. The CDR3 DNA reads as TGTGCCAGCAGCTTGGAGATAGGGGACCGGTACGAGCAGTACTTC.

The genes are TRBV28 and TRBJ1-1; D is uncertain. The V end was cut by 3 bases, the J end by 4 bases, with 15 bases between. The CDR3 length is 15 residues. CDR1 MDHEN and CDR2 SYDVKM come from the germline V gene. CDR3 protein: CASSFGPQASTEAFF. The CDR3 DNA is TGTGCCAGCAGTTTCGGCCCCCAGGCCTCCACTGAAGCTTTCTTT.

This clone was observed once. The chain links TRBV27 to TRBJ1-3; TRBD1 matches 8 bases. The CDR3 has 16 residues. Germline CDR1 and CDR2: MNHEY and SMNVEV (reference sequence). Germline trimming cut 5 bases from V and 3 bases from J; bases unmatched to any gene: 9. This CDR3 reads CASSPLVRGHGNTIYF. The CDR3 nucleotides are TGTGCCAGCAGTCCCTTGGTCAGGGGGCATGGAAACACCATATATTTT.

This clone was observed once. This chain connects TRBV2 to TRBJ2-1, with TRBD2 matching 8 bases. V shed 3 bases and J 4 bases; nucleotides not matched to a gene: 5. The CDR3 length is 15 residues. CDR1 is SNHLY and CDR2 is FYNNEI in the germline V gene. CDR3 coding DNA: TGTGCCAGCAGTGAGTCTAGCGGGCTTTACAATGAGCAGTTCTTC. It specifies CASSESSGLYNEQFF.

This clone was detected only once. The chain combines TRBV21-1 with TRBJ1-1. TRBV21-1 is marked as a pseudogene. This CDR3 has 16 amino acids. CDR3 nucleotide sequence: TGTGCCAGCAGCAAAGGTTCGGGGGGCGCGAACACTGAAGCTTTCTTT. Translated, it gives CASSKGSGGANTEAFF.